The 11 T cell receptor beta chains in this list originate from one sample, sequenced in a study of cytomegalovirus exposure and HLA in healthy donors. The PCR was carried out with 60 Vbeta primers and 13 Jbeta primers. Sequencing was performed with immunoSEQ multiplex PCR; in TCRdb, only in-frame clones are kept and a portion is missing. The table has more than 45,000 clones, 70% to 80% seen once. Sequencing was carried out using PBMCs. The source of these receptors is a woman aged 40-49 years in good health and CMV-seropositive.

The chain carries TRBV5-1 and TRBJ1-1; 8 nucleotides line up with TRBD1. The CDR3 sequence is 16 residues long. V was clipped by 0 bases and J by 1 base; unmatched bases: 5. Germline loops: CDR1 SGHRS, CDR2 YFSETQ. CDR3 protein: CASSLGVDRANTEAFF. For the CDR3, the DNA is TGCGCCAGCAGCTTGGGGGTGGACAGGGCGAACACTGAAGCTTTCTTT. The full variable domain, with the rest looked up from reference TRBV5-1 and TRBJ1-1, is KAGVTQTPRYLIKTRGQQVTLSCSPISGHRSVSWYQQTPGQGLQFLFEYFSETQRNKGNFPGRFSGRQFSNSRSEMNVSTLELGDSALYLCASSLGVDRANTEAFFGQGTRLTVV.

The chain joins TRBV6-5 to TRBJ1-2, with D perhaps matching TRBD1 (5 bases). This CDR3 has 15 residues. Germline CDR1 and CDR2: MNHEY and SVGAGI. V shed 2 bases and J shed 4 bases, with 14 bases lying between them. CDR3 bases: TGTGCCAGCAGTTACGCGACGGGGGGAGGCTATGGCTACACCTTC. Amino acids: CASSYATGGGYGYTF.

This clone was observed once. V and J are TRBV7-9 and TRBJ1-4; D perhaps matches TRBD1 (6 bases). Between the trimmed V and J ends, which lost 5 bases and 7 bases, there was a span of 14 bases. The CDR3 totals 14 residues. Per the germline V gene, CDR1 is SEHNR and CDR2 is FQNEAQ (reference sequence). The CDR3 bases are TGTGCCAGCAGCACTCTTCTAGGGGGTGAAAAACTGTTTTTT. This translates into CASSTLLGGEKLFF. Full variable domain (missing parts from reference TRBV7-9 and TRBJ1-4): DTGVSQNPRHKITKRGQNVTFRCDPISEHNRLYWYRQTLGQGPEFLTYFQNEAQLEKSRLLSDRFSAERPKGSFSTLEIQRTEQGDSAMYLCASSTLLGGEKLFFGSGTQLSVL.

The genes are TRBV7-2 and TRBJ1-6; D is uncertain. The CDR3 runs 15 residues. Germline CDR1 is SGHTA and CDR2 is FQGNSA. V shed 2 bases and J shed 6 bases, with 11 bases lying between them. The CDR3: CASSLRPSGNSPLHF. The CDR3 nucleotides are TGTGCCAGCAGCTTAAGGCCCAGCGGTAATTCACCCCTCCACTTT.

The chain recombines TRBV7-6 with TRBJ1-5; TRBD1 aligns across 7 bases. V lost 4 bases, J lost 4 bases, and 7 bases stayed unmatched. The CDR3 is made up of 15 amino acids. Germline lookup yields CDR1 SGHVS and CDR2 FNYEAQ. In nucleotides, the CDR3 is TGTGCCAGCAGCTCATCCGGGACAGAGAATCAGCCCCAGCATTTT. Residues: CASSSSGTENQPQHF. Full variable domain (outside the CDR3, taken from reference TRBV7-6 and TRBJ1-5): GAGVSQSPRYKVTKRGQDVALRCDPISGHVSLYWYRQALGQGPEFLTYFNYEAQQDKSGLPNDRFSAERPEGSISTLTIQRTEQRDSAMYRCASSSSGTENQPQHFGDGTRLSIL.

This rearrangement joins TRBV6-5 to TRBJ1-1; weak D call: TRBD1 (5 bases). The length of the CDR3 is 13 residues. Germline values: CDR1 MNHEY, CDR2 SVGAGI. With 4 bases removed from V and 7 bases from J, the gap between germline ends came to 13 bases. CDR3 sequence: CASSSPGGGEAFF. The CDR3 DNA reads as TGTGCCAGCAGTTCCCCCGGGGGGGGTGAAGCTTTCTTT.

The chain couples TRBV7-9 to TRBJ1-1, with D possibly TRBD1 on 5 matching bases. The CDR3 runs 14 residues. CDR1 is SEHNR, CDR2 FQNEAQ, per germline (reference sequence). Trimming cost V 5 bases and J 5 bases, with 15 bases left between them. This chain's CDR3 is CASSTGGTGTEAFF. CDR3 sequence (DNA): TGTGCCAGCAGCACCGGGGGGACGGGAACTGAAGCTTTCTTT.

The chain carries TRBV27 and TRBJ1-2; TRBD1 matches at 8 bases. Germline values: CDR1 MNHEY, CDR2 SMNVEV (reference sequence). There are 15 residues in the CDR3. Unmatched junction bases numbered 10, after V lost 6 bases and J lost 4 bases. CDR3 amino acids: CASRSQSTGAYGYTF. The CDR3 coding sequence is TGTGCCAGCAGATCACAATCGACAGGGGCCTATGGCTACACCTTC.

The rearrangement uses TRBV29-1 and TRBJ1-3; D is undetermined. From germline, CDR1 is SQVTM and CDR2 ANQGSEA. Deletions cut 4 bases from V and 0 bases from J, with 10 bases between. The CDR3 has 14 residues. CDR3 coding DNA: TGCAGCGTTGCCCAGGCAGTCTCTGGAAACACCATATATTTT. Encoded protein: CSVAQAVSGNTIYF.

The chain combines TRBV7-9 with TRBJ2-5; D unresolved. CDR3 size: 15 residues. Trimming cost V 1 base and J 5 bases, with 14 bases left between them. Germline loops: CDR1 SEHNR, CDR2 FQNEAQ (reference sequence). DNA of the CDR3: TGTGCCAGCAGCTTAGGAGATCTAACCAGGGAGACCCAGTACTTC. It encodes CASSLGDLTRETQYF.

J is TRBJ2-7 and V is TRBV19; the match to TRBD1 covers 7 bases. Losses at the gene ends were 3 bases for V and 4 bases for J; bases not matched to a gene: 6. The CDR3 is made up of 14 amino acids. Germline CDR1 LNHDA, CDR2 SQIVND (reference sequence). The DNA of the CDR3 is TGTGCCAGTAGTATCGGGGACAGTAATTACGAGCAGTACTTC. Translation: CASSIGDSNYEQYF.